This passage covers 14 T cell receptor beta chains from one sample sequenced in a study of shared clonotypes between healthy human individuals. Libraries were prepared by immunoSEQ multiplex PCR; TCRdb keeps only in-frame clonotypes and omits some of them. The repertoire includes approximately 840,000 clones, roughly 96% of them detected once, and about 0.25% sits in the top ten. CD8 cells regarded as naive lacked CD45RO, were positively chosen for CCR7, and omitted terminally differentiated effector memory CD45RA+ cells. The sample taken for sequencing was naive CD8+ T cells sorted from blood. The receptor source for this set is a man younger than 45 in good health.

This clone has just one count. The genes are TRBV7-9 and TRBJ1-1; weak D call: TRBD1 (6 bases). The germline CDR1 and CDR2 sequences are SEHNR and FQNEAQ (reference sequence). This CDR3 has 14 residues. With 3 bases removed from V and 3 bases from J, the gap between germline ends came to 11 bases. The CDR3 sequence: CASSFTEGDTEAFF. CDR3 DNA: TGTGCCAGCAGCTTCACGGAGGGGGACACTGAAGCTTTCTTT. The complete variable domain, with remaining parts taken from reference TRBV7-9 and TRBJ1-1, reads DTGVSQNPRHKITKRGQNVTFRCDPISEHNRLYWYRQTLGQGPEFLTYFQNEAQLEKSRLLSDRFSAERPKGSFSTLEIQRTEQGDSAMYLCASSFTEGDTEAFFGQGTRLTVV.

The CDR3 DNA is TGTGCCAGCTCACCACCCCCAGGGATCGATAACTATGGCTACACCTTC. Protein: CASSPPPGIDNYGYTF. The V call is TRBV18, the J call TRBJ1-2, with a weak D call TRBD1 (5 bases). The V gene lost 0 bases and the J gene lost 1 base, with 12 bases spanning the gap. The CDR3 spans 16 residues. Looked up from germline, CDR1 is KGHSH and CDR2 is LQKENI.

The chain carries TRBV19 and TRBJ2-7; a weak D match, TRBD1 (5 bases). Looked up from germline, CDR1 is LNHDA and CDR2 is SQIVND (reference sequence). The CDR3 contains 14 residues. V lost 5 bases and J 0 bases, leaving 11 bases between the germline ends. CDR3 coding DNA: TGTGCCAGTAGTTTTAGCACAGGCTCCTACGAGCAGTACTTC. Its translation: CASSFSTGSYEQYF.

This chain uses TRBV6-1 with TRBJ2-7; D gene ambiguous. CDR3 length equals 12 residues. V shed 9 bases and J shed 0 bases, with 9 bases lying between them. Germline V gives CDR1 MNHNS, CDR2 SASEGT. CDR3 in DNA: TGTGCCAGTACACTGGGCTCCTACGAGCAGTACTTC. Translation gives CASTLGSYEQYF.

CDR3 in DNA: TGTGCCAGCAGCTTAGGAGCAGGGGCGGGGTACGAAAAACTGTTTTTT. The encoded protein is CASSLGAGAGYEKLFF. The chain has TRBV11-2 and TRBJ1-4; weak D call: TRBD1 (6 bases). Germline CDR1 is SGHAT and CDR2 is FQNNGV. The length of the CDR3 is 16 residues. Trimming took 1 base from V and 8 from J, leaving 17 bases between them.

This clone appeared once. The V call is TRBV27, the J call TRBJ2-5, with TRBD1 matching 12 bases. Germline V CDR1 and CDR2: MNHEY, SMNVEV (reference sequence). This CDR3 contains 15 residues. With 6 bases clipped from V and 4 bases from J, the junction kept 6 bases outside the gene matches. The chain's CDR3 is CASSPGQGAGETQYF. The CDR3 DNA reads TGTGCCAGCAGCCCGGGACAGGGGGCCGGAGAGACCCAGTACTTC.

The chain links TRBV29-1 to TRBJ1-1, with 7 bases lining up with TRBD1. V shed 0 bases and J 0 bases; nucleotides not matched to a gene: 7. Germline V gene lookup returns CDR1 SQVTM and CDR2 ANQGSEA. This CDR3 is 16 amino acids long. The CDR3, as DNA: TGCAGCGTTGAAGATCAGTGGGACAGATTGAACACTGAAGCTTTCTTT. This gives the protein CSVEDQWDRLNTEAFF.

V usage is TRBV19 and J usage is TRBJ2-5, with 12 bases aligning to TRBD2. This CDR3 contains 14 residues. Germline V gives CDR1 LNHDA, CDR2 SQIVND (reference sequence). The V and J ends lost 3 bases and 5 bases, in that order; junction bases with no gene match: 1. The DNA for the CDR3 is TGTGCCAGTAGTATGCTAGCGGGAGGGGAGACCCAGTACTTC. Its protein product is CASSMLAGGETQYF.

The V and J genes are TRBV4-1 and TRBJ2-7, with D unresolved. There are 13 residues in the CDR3. Trimming took 4 bases from V and 0 from J, leaving 7 bases between them. Per the germline V gene, CDR1 is MGHRA and CDR2 is YSYEKL. This CDR3 is CASSPPLSYEQYF. The CDR3, as DNA: TGCGCCAGCAGCCCTCCCCTCTCCTACGAGCAGTACTTC.

This chain connects TRBV6-5 to TRBJ2-1, with no clear D. Germline CDR1 MNHEY, CDR2 SVGAGI. The V and J ends lost 2 bases and 6 bases respectively, with 8 bases between them. The CDR3 consists of 13 residues. In nucleotides, the CDR3 is TGTGCCAGCAGTTACAGACCGACCAATGAGCAGTTCTTC. As protein: CASSYRPTNEQFF.

The rearrangement uses TRBV2 and TRBJ2-7; D remains unclear. V lost 2 bases, J lost 4 bases, and 9 bases lay in between. This CDR3 is built from 13 residues. Per germline, CDR1 SNHLY and CDR2 FYNNEI. The CDR3 DNA reads TGTGCCAGCAGTGAATCGATATTTTACGAGCAGTACTTC. The encoded protein is CASSESIFYEQYF.

The chain links TRBV4-3 to TRBJ2-2; TRBD1 agrees at 9 bases. The CDR3 has 18 amino acids. Germline loops: CDR1 LGHNA, CDR2 YSLEER. Trimming cost V 3 bases and J 1 base; bases outside gene matches: 9. CDR3 coding DNA: TGCGCCAGCAGCCACGACGTGGACAGGGGCGAGAACACCGGGGAGCTGTTTTTT. It translates to CASSHDVDRGENTGELFF.

This clone appeared a few times. The chain joins TRBV9 to TRBJ2-2, with 8 bases identical to TRBD2. From germline, CDR1 is SGDLS and CDR2 YYNGEE. CDR3 length equals 12 residues. Unmatched junction bases numbered 3, after V lost 7 bases and J lost 7 bases. CDR3 nucleotides: TGTGCCAGCGGCGGGGGGAGCGGGGAGCTGTTTTTT. Its protein product is CASGGGSGELFF. The whole variable domain, remainder taken from reference TRBV9 and TRBJ2-2, is DSGVTQTPKHLITATGQRVTLRCSPRSGDLSVYWYQQSLDQGLQFLIQYYNGEERAKGNILERFSAQQFPDLHSELNLSSLELGDSALYFCASGGGSGELFFGEGSRLTVL.

The chain is built from TRBV9 and TRBJ2-3; D might be TRBD1 or TRBD2, each matching 5 bases. CDR3 length: 14 amino acids. Per the germline V gene, CDR1 is SGDLS and CDR2 is YYNGEE. V lost 6 bases, J lost 2 bases, and 13 bases lay in between. CDR3 DNA: TGTGCCAGCAATGACGCCGGGACCACAGATACGCAGTATTTT. Translating gives CASNDAGTTDTQYF.